This T cell receptor (beta chain) was identified in a study of CD8 T cells in ankylosing spondylitis (dated by TCRdb to 2016 to 2017). Broadly, across the study: To find TCR variants linked to disease, the study profiled T cell receptor beta repertoires in ankylosing spondylitis patients and healthy donors. The full study cohort was made up of approximately 27 ankylosing spondylitis patients and approximately 100 healthy donors. Samples of peripheral blood were taken, and for ankylosing spondylitis patients, synovial fluid was collected as well. The study at large found these results: According to the report, matched synovial fluid samples from ankylosing spondylitis patients were significantly enriched for the disease-linked clones. Some motif variants had previously been reported in the synovial fluid and blood of reactive arthritis patients, which suggests shared mechanisms of disease initiation. A TCR beta motif made up of roughly eight highly homologous amino acid variants appeared to be characteristic of blood from ankylosing spondylitis patients. In peripheral blood, the disease-linked clones were found at relatively low frequencies and had a CD8+ phenotype.

Sequencing instrument: Illumina HiSeq 2500. Quantitative 5'-RACE with molecular barcodes was used to prepare TCR beta libraries. Per the authors' processing: To identify disease-linked TCR variants, a new computational method was used, one built on a probabilistic model of VDJ rearrangement. TCRdb handled the public reads itself, with Q25 trimming in fastp and clone calling in MiXCR, and kept productive beta chains. Rows are unified per CDR3 protein, each entry keeping the most common DNA and genes. TCRdb's processing, not the authors', yielded these V and J calls. Here the sample has just under 95,000 distinct CDR3 sequences; 8.8% occur a single time. Under 6% of the sample is taken by the ten largest. This clonotype was observed at least ten times. The specificity of this receptor is unknown. There are no base qualities to consult, and no much larger clone falls within one base. CDR1 and CDR2 were assigned from the germline V gene as MDHEN and SYDVKM. After removal of 7 bases from V and 7 bases from J, the junction retains 7 bases not matched to a gene. Measured from the cysteine to the phenylalanine, the CDR3 is 13 residues long. The entry retains the CDR3 DNA only, 39 bases that are in frame from base 1.

The TCR was taken from a male donor with ankylosing spondylitis or in good health (not recorded which). The rearrangement joined TRBV28 to TRBJ2-1; 7 bases in the middle match TRBD2. The sequenced sample consisted of blood, either unsorted or a sorted T cell fraction (not recorded which). The sequence in DNA is TGTGCCAGCACTCTTGCGGGGGAAAATGAGCAGTTCTTC. Its protein is CASTLAGENEQFF.